This T cell receptor (beta chain) was retrieved from a study of T cell responses to AZD1222 COVID-19 vaccine. Profiling relied on immunoSEQ multiplex PCR, and the TCRdb table lists in-frame clones only, not all of them. The data contain 70,000 to 100,000 clones, 80% to 90% of them singletons. This clone came up once. Looked up from germline, CDR1 is SGHTA and CDR2 is FQGNSA. The CDR3 sequence is 13 residues long. The V end was cut by 4 bases, the J end by 6 bases, with 12 bases between. The receptor comes from an adult who received the AZD1222 COVID-19 vaccine. The specimen was peripheral blood, collected 28 days after the second AZD1222 dose. The genes are TRBV7-2 and TRBJ1-2; tentatively, D is TRBD1 (5 bases). The CDR3: CASSSPGIDGYTF. CDR3 nucleotide sequence: TGTGCCAGCAGCTCCCCAGGGATAGATGGCTACACCTTC.